This T cell receptor (beta chain) was sequenced during a study of brain metastases from non-small cell lung cancer. Sequenced by immunoSEQ multiplex PCR; TCRdb stores in-frame clones only, minus some. The profile covers about 2,400 clones, with about 83% appearing a single time and more than 9.5% taken by the ten largest. This CDR3 is built from 12 residues. CDR1 ENHRY and CDR2 SYGVKD come from the germline V gene. V was clipped by 4 bases and J by 8 bases, with 8 bases between them. This TCR was recovered from a donor over 35 with non-small cell lung cancer. The chain has TRBV10-3 and TRBJ2-2; the D gene is possibly TRBD1 (6 bases). Sequenced: tumor-adjacent normal tissue. CDR3 DNA: TGTGCCATCAGTGGAGGGGGTGGGGAGCTGTTTTTT. This gives the protein CAISGGGGELFF.